This T cell receptor (beta chain) was identified in a study of blood T cell repertoires in COVID-19. Overall study: The study drew acute and convalescent COVID-19 samples from the United States, Italy and Spain.

Source study methods: Nucleated cell counts were estimated from reference gene primer amplification. The table came from immunoSEQ multiplex PCR; TCRdb's copy has only in-frame clones and leaves some out. That table gives V, J and clone size, and the DNA gave D and trimming. The table records about 62,000 clones, around 83% of them present only once. The CDR3 has 13 residues. V gave up 8 bases and J gave up 13 bases, with 20 bases separating them. The origin of this receptor is a human donor in a cohort sampled during active COVID-19. The sequenced material came from peripheral blood. The chain employs TRBV12-3 or TRBV12-4 and TRBJ2-2; D is possibly TRBD2 (5 bases). The CDR3 DNA follows: TGTGCCAGCCTAAAGGGAGCCTCAGCTGGGCTGTTTTTT. As protein: CASLKGASAGLFF.